This passage covers 2 T cell receptor beta chains from one sample sequenced in a study of T cells in Graves' hyperthyroidism and ophthalmopathy. RNA transcripts were the template for amplifying TCR beta CDR3 regions. Carried out on the TCR CDR3, a first-round RT-PCR used the HTBI primer set. Each CDR3 protein is one row after TCRdb ran MiXCR on the multiplex PCR reads. The sample includes about 380,000 distinct CDR3 sequences, approximately 18% of them seen just once. Sample: blood. Receptors were obtained from a man younger than 30 with Graves' ophthalmopathy.

This clonotype has at least ten counts. J is TRBJ2-7 and V is TRBV6-2 or TRBV6-3, with D perhaps matching TRBD1 (6 bases). V shed 6 bases and J shed 1 base, with 16 bases lying between them. In germline, CDR1 is MNHEY, CDR2 SVGEGT. CDR3 length equals 15 residues. The CDR3 is CASSKITGPSYEQYF. DNA of the CDR3: TGTGCCAGCAGCAAAATAACAGGGCCGTCCTACGAGCAGTACTTC.

This clonotype has more than one count but fewer than ten. This chain connects TRBV4-1 to TRBJ2-4; 7 nucleotides agree with TRBD1. CDR1 and CDR2 from the germline V gene are MGHRA and YSYEKL. This CDR3 has 16 amino acids. Trimming cost V 1 base and J 9 bases; bases outside gene matches: 12. CDR3 sequence reads: CASSQAGAGGDRIQYF. The CDR3 nucleotides read TGCGCCAGCAGCCAAGCAGGGGCAGGGGGTGATCGCATTCAGTACTTC.